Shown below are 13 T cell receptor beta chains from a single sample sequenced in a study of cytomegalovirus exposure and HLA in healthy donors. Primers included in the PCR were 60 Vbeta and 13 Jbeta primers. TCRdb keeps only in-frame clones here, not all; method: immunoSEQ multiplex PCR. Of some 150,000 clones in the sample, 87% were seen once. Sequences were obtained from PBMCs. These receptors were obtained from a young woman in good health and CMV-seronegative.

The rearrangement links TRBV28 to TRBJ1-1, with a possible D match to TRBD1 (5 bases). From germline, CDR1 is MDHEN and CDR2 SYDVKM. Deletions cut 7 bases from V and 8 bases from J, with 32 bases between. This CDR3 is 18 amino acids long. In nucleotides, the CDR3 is TGTGCCAGCACTGGGGTGGACCGATTAGGAGGGACGGAGAAGGAAGCTTTCTTT. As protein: CASTGVDRLGGTEKEAFF.

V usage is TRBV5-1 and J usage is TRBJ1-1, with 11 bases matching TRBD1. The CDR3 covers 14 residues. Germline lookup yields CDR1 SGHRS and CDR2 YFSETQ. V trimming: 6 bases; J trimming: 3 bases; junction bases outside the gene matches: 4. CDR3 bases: TGCGCCAGCAAAGGACAGGGGGCGGACACTGAAGCTTTCTTT. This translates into CASKGQGADTEAFF.

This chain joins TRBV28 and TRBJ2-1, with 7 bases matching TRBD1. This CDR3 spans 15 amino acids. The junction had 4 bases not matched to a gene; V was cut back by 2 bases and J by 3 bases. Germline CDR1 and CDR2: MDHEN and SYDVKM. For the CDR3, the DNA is TGTGCCAGCAGTTTAGGACAGGCAGGCTACAATGAGCAGTTCTTC. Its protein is CASSLGQAGYNEQFF.

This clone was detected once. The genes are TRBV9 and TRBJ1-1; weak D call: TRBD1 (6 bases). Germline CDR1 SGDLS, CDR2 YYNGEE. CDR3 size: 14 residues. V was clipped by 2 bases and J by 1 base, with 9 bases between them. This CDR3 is CASSVQGSNTEAFF. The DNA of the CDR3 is TGTGCCAGCAGCGTTCAGGGGTCGAACACTGAAGCTTTCTTT.

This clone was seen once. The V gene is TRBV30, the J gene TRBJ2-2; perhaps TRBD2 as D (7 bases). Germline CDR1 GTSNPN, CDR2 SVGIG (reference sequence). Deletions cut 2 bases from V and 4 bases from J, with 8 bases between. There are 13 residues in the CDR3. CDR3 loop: CAWSRGGTGELFF. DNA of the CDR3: TGTGCCTGGAGTAGGGGGGGCACCGGGGAGCTGTTTTTT.

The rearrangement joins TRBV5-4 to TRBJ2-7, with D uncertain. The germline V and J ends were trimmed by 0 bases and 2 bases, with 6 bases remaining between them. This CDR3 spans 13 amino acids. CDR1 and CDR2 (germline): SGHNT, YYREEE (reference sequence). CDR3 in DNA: TGTGCCAGCAGCTTGGGGCTCACCTACGAGCAGTACTTC. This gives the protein CASSLGLTYEQYF. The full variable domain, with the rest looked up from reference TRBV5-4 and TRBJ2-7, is ETGVTQSPTHLIKTRGQQVTLRCSSQSGHNTVSWYQQALGQGPQFIFQYYREEENGRGNFPPRFSGLQFPNYSSELNVNALELDDSALYLCASSLGLTYEQYFGPGTRLTVT.

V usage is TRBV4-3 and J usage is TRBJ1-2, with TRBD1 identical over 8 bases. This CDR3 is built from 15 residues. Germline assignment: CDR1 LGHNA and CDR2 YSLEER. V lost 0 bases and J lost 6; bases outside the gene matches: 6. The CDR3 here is CASSQDPRQGNGYTF. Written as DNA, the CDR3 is TGCGCCAGCAGCCAAGATCCCCGACAGGGGAATGGCTACACCTTC.

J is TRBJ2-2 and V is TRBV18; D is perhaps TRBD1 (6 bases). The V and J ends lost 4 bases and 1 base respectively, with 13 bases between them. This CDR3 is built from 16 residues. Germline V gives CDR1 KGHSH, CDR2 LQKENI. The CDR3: CASSQQGPQNTGELFF. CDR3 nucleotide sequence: TGTGCCAGCTCACAACAGGGCCCTCAGAACACCGGGGAGCTGTTTTTT. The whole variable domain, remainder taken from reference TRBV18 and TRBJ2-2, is NAGVMQNPRHLVRRRGQEARLRCSPMKGHSHVYWYRQLPEEGLKFMVYLQKENIIDESGMPKERFSAEFPKEGPSILRIQQVVRGDSAAYFCASSQQGPQNTGELFFGEGSRLTVL.

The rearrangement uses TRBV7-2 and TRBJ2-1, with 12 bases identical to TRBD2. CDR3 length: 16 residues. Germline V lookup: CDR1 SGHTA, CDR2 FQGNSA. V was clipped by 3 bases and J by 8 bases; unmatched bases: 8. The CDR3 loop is CASSLQLAGGPDEQFF. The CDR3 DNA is TGTGCCAGCAGCTTGCAGCTAGCGGGGGGGCCGGATGAGCAGTTCTTC.

As DNA, the CDR3 is TGTGCCAGCAGCCCTCCGGAGACCCAGTACTTC. As protein: CASSPPETQYF. The V gene is TRBV7-3, the J gene TRBJ2-5; no clear D gene. The CDR3 is 11 residues long. Trimming pared 5 bases from V and 5 bases from J, leaving 6 bases between. Germline values: CDR1 SGHTA, CDR2 FQGTGA.

The DNA of the CDR3 is TGTGCCAGCAGCGTAGGGACTAGCGGGAGCACAGATACGCAGTATTTT. Translating gives CASSVGTSGSTDTQYF. The genes are TRBV11-3 and TRBJ2-3, with TRBD2 matching over 12 bases. CDR1 is SGHNT and CDR2 is YENEEA in the germline V gene. With 5 bases clipped from V and 0 bases from J, the junction kept 3 bases outside the gene matches. This CDR3 is built from 16 residues.

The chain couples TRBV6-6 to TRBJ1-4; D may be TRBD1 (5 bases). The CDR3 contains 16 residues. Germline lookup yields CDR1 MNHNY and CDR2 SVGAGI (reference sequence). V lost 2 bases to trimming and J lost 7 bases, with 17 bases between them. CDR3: CASSYGLGGAIEKLFF. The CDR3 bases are TGTGCCAGCAGTTACGGGCTCGGAGGGGCCATTGAAAAACTGTTTTTT.

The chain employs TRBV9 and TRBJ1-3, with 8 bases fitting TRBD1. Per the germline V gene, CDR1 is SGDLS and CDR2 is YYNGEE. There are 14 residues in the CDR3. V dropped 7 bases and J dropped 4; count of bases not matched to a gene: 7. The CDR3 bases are TGTGCCAGCGGGGTAGGGACAGGAGGAAACACCATATATTTT. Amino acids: CASGVGTGGNTIYF.